The clone carrying this TCR beta chain has ten or more counts. The antigen remains unidentified. J lost 0 bases, V lost 2 bases, and 2 bases had no gene match. Germline values: CDR1 SGHVS, CDR2 FQNEAQ. This CDR3 has 15 residues. This entry belongs to a study of T cell repertoires in cytomegalovirus infection. Study details: Public signatures in TCR beta pointed to CMV infection and matching HLA type.

The study's findings and limits: People with CMV and the relevant HLA were identified by cumulative public TCR beta family frequency.

One entry per CDR3 protein results from TCRdb running MiXCR on the reads. There are 550,000 to 850,000 distinct CDR3 sequences in the sample; roughly a third occur only once, and 18% lies in the top ten. The rearrangement links TRBV7-8 to TRBJ2-3, with 7 positions matching TRBD1. The clonotype was recovered from a human donor in good health (CMV status not recorded). Some clones in this sample may be carry-over from other donors' samples. The sample was cultured PBMCs, taken from culture after CMV antigen stimulation. CDR3 protein: CASSLTGDSTDTQYF. The CDR3 DNA follows: TGTGCCAGCAGCTTAACAGGGGACAGCACAGATACGCAGTATTTT.